This T cell receptor beta chain was observed in a study of shared clonotypes between healthy human individuals (dated by TCRdb to the early 2020s). About the study as a whole: The cohort included three men and a couple of women between 18 and 49 years of age. Each donor's leukapheresis produced roughly between roughly 0.85 and 9 billion PBMCs. To increase sequencing depth and limit assay-specific biases, different laboratories used diverse techniques to prepare libraries and sequence TCR repertoires. To estimate repertoire size and how much clonotypes are shared between individuals, the study performed deep sequencing of blood TCR repertoires from roughly five healthy adults. Per donor, three plates each were used for CD4 naive and CD4 memory, two for CD8 naive, and one for CD8 memory. Points the paper makes about the study in general: Sampling was restricted to blood, and TCR repertoires in tissue are likely to differ from TCR repertoires in blood. Based on pairwise subsampling, the degree of clonotype sharing among donors was expected to be affected by sequencing depth. The genetic and exposure-history diversity represented was limited by the small number of donors. Even with the large sequencing depth, rarefaction of the sorted-subset datasets indicated that sequencing was incomplete. When a few donors were compared, the shared fraction of clonotypes was about 5% for naive CD4, approximately 3.5% for naive CD8, roughly 2.5% for memory CD4, and less than 0.45% for memory CD8. Naive subsets generally had larger estimated clonotype richness than memory subsets. Compared with non-shared clonotypes, the clonotypes found in all four sorted-subset donors had higher generation probabilities.

Donors were healthy HIV-negative adults with no recently reported acute infections or vaccinations. Only Caucasian adults living in Nashville, Tennessee, USA were represented among the donors. CD4+ T cells were enriched through magnetic negative selection, after which naive cells were positively selected on CD45RA and the remaining negative fraction served as the memory subset. After blood collection by leukapheresis, PBMCs were isolated using Ficoll-Histopaque density gradient centrifugation and then cryopreserved in the vapor phase of liquid nitrogen. Analytical flow cytometry was used to check the purity and quantity of every magnetically sorted T cell population. Genomic DNA was isolated from each sorted fraction and quantified by UV absorbance on a Nanodrop 2000c. TCR CDR3 regions were amplified from genomic DNA by multiplex PCR using the deep immunoSEQ assay. Extracted genomic DNA from each cell subset was spread evenly across all wells of several immunoSEQ 96-well plates, with each plate serving as a replicate. Each replicate PCR for sorted subsets received approximately 200 ng genomic DNA, equal to tens of thousands of T cell genomes. Purified libraries were quantified with a Qubit 3.0 fluorometer, sized on a Bioanalyzer 2100, and re-quantified with the KAPA Library Quantification kit. A separate single-read 150-cycle Illumina NextSeq 550 flow cell was used to sequence each immunoSEQ 96-well plate. As for the original processing: The immunoSEQ output contained only junctional sequences without quality scores, so filtering could not match that applied to full-length reads. To assign V/J genes and CDR3, sequences were annotated against IMGT germline references using PyIR, a Python wrapper for IgBLAST v1.9. Reads were removed for weak V/J assignments (E-value above 1e-6), missing CDR3, stop codons, out-of-frame junctions, or ambiguous translated residues. V3J clonotypes were defined by identical inferred V gene, J gene, and CDR3 amino acid sequence. Percentage overlap between repertoires was calculated by dividing the number of shared unique clonotypes by the size of the smaller repertoire. RTK rarefaction, the Chao1 estimator, and Recon v2.1 estimates of unobserved clonotypes were used to assess repertoire richness. Generation probabilities were computed with OLGA for all TCRbeta clonotypes obtained by the gDNA method from several donors. TCRdb stores this immuneACCESS table with in-frame sequences only. Part of the clones is absent; in the studies checked, under half of the shortfall reflects unresolved V genes, and no reason is known for the rest. V, J and clone size derive from that table, while D and trimming were established from the DNA sequence. The sample table holds 150,000 to 200,000 clones, of which just under 95% were seen once. 0.067% of the sample comes from the top ten.

This clone was picked up one time. Its cognate antigen has yet to be identified. No quality values exist for individual bases; no much larger clone is one base distant. As encoded in the germline V gene (reference sequence), CDR1 is DFQATT while CDR2 is SNEGSKA. Including the terminal cysteine and phenylalanine, the CDR3 comprises 11 residues. Kept here is only the CDR3 DNA, which spans 33 bases and is read in frame from base 1. Unmatched junction bases come to 1, with V trimmed by 4 bases and J by 6 bases. The sample was naive CD4+ T cells sorted from blood. In the paper's terms, the cell subset or site label means: CD45RA+ positively selected. The rearranged chain carries TRBV20-1 and TRBJ2-5, with 8 bases in between that match TRBD1. This sequence was found in a woman aged 25 to 45 in good health. The nucleotide sequence is TGCAGTGCTACAGGGGGCCAGACCCAGTACTTC. Its protein product is CSATGGQTQYF.